The present TCR beta chain was sequenced within a study of blood T cell repertoires in COVID-19 (dated by TCRdb to about 2020). General notes on the study: Samples from collaborators originated in the United States, Italy and Spain and spanned both the acute and convalescent phases of COVID-19. The prospective study material was composed of cDNA or gDNA derived from T cells, B-cell-depleted T cells, or PBMCs. Subjects who had been exposed to COVID-19, were actively infected with it, or had recovered from it provided the deeply sampled blood TCRbeta repertoires that made up the dataset. The repertoires were released in a freely available public database intended as a resource for research on the immune response to SARS-CoV-2. The samples were drawn from the first 160 participants of the ongoing ImmuneRACE study and from about 1,200 subjects provided by 6 global collaborators. Nearly every sample came with metadata listing a de-identified subject ID, COVID-19 status, age in years and sex. HLA class I and class II types, where available, came from metadata supplied by the sample provider rather than from assay-based typing.

Germline trimming: 4 bases from V, 3 bases from J; junction bases outside gene matches: 7. The CDR1 and CDR2 encoded by the germline V gene are SGHRS and YFSETQ. The CDR3 runs 15 amino acids, cysteine and phenylalanine included. The read is trimmed to its CDR3 DNA, 45 bases read in frame from base 1. Only one count was recorded for this clone. Its antigen target is currently unknown. Base qualities were left out, and no much larger clone turns up one base away. Whole blood was collected in K2EDTA tubes by collaborating institutions according to the institutions' own protocols. For TCRbeta analysis, collaborator samples were shipped as frozen whole blood, as isolated PBMCs, or as DNA extracted from either sample type. General study outcomes and caveats: Clinical and demographic metadata were provided uncurated, with the amount varying by source and participant.

TCRbeta CDR3 regions were amplified from genomic DNA using the immunoSEQ Assay, a bias-controlled multiplex PCR. The original pipeline was this. The number of nucleated cells in each sample was estimated by amplification of reference gene primers within the assay. Sequence reads were collapsed and filtered to measure the absolute abundance of every unique TCRbeta CDR3 rearrangement. For each sample, productive Simpson clonality was calculated as the square root of Simpson's diversity index across productive rearrangements. Here the immuneACCESS table is served through TCRdb, limited to in-frame sequences with V and J called. Missing clones are a known gap in these copies; in checked studies unresolved V genes cover under half, and the rest lacks a known reason. V and J calls and clone size are given by that table; D and trimming were obtained from the DNA. This sample gives about 130,000 clones in total; approximately 90% of them show up just once. About 9.3% of the sample lies in the top ten.

Sample: peripheral blood. The source is a man aged 45 to 65 with acute or convalescent COVID-19. The V gene is TRBV5-1 and the J gene is TRBJ2-3, with TRBD2 identical over 8 junction bases. For the CDR3, the sequence is CASSVSGSGTDTQYF. The bases are TGCGCCAGCAGCGTGAGCGGGAGCGGAACAGATACGCAGTATTTT.